This TCR beta chain appears in the sequencing data of a study of blood T cells in healthy people across ages (dated by TCRdb to the mid-2010s). The study in broad terms: In model experiments, roughly one uniquely barcoded TCR beta cDNA molecule per two T cells was captured by template switching. To track age-related changes in TCR beta repertoire diversity, the study relied on deep sequencing normalized with unique cDNA molecular identifiers. Donors were grouped into four age groups: young (average roughly 17 years), middle-aged (less than 40), aged (around 62) and long-lived (around 82). To avoid experimental bias, donors of different ages were randomly spread across the sequencing lanes. Using the same blood draw, the study looked at two additional independent replicas of 1 million unique cDNA reads for two donors, one aged 18 to 30 and the other aged 80 or older.

The donors were roughly 40 Caucasian individuals from Russia, aged roughly 6 to 90 years, who were systemically healthy. Ten milliliters of peripheral blood were drawn from each donor into EDTA-treated Vacutainer tubes. Ficoll-Paque density-gradient centrifugation was used to isolate PBMCs, with at least 6 million per sample. Trizol reagent was used to extract total RNA from PBMCs, with at least 6 micrograms per sample. The percentages of naive CD45RAhigh/CD27high T cells were determined by flow cytometry on a PBMC aliquot from every donor. Summary of the overall study and its limitations: Because donor CMV infection status was unknown, age-related changes in expanded clonotypes were potentially confounded. The percentage of naive T cells measured by flow cytometry correlated strongly with observed TCR beta diversity. Observed TCR beta diversity per million T cells fell roughly linearly with age, and a significant reduction was already apparent by age around 36. Total diversity estimates from one million sequenced T cells were considered lower bounds and underestimates. Compared with the aged group, the long-lived group had more naive CD4+ T cells, fewer expanded clones and increased TCR diversity, suggesting age selection. Because profiling used bulk unsorted PBMCs, naive and antigen-experienced compartments could not be compared conclusively.

The germline V end is reduced by 5 bases and the J end by 0 bases; junction bases left unmatched: 6. Counted from cysteine to phenylalanine, this CDR3 has 15 amino acids. Only the CDR3 part of the read is kept: 45 bases, read in frame from the first base. The germline V gene specifies MDHEN as CDR1 and SYDVKM as CDR2. The method was 5' RACE. A second PCR of about 7 to 12 cycles was run with a J-beta primer mix and a sample-barcoded 5' primer. A unique molecular identifier was introduced onto each TCR beta cDNA molecule by a template-switch 5' adaptor carrying 12 random nucleotides. Each sample yielded at least 2.5 million CDR3-containing paired-end reads. First-strand cDNA synthesis was performed from all RNA using the Mint cDNA synthesis kit, with priming by a TRBC-specific oligonucleotide. After uracil-DNA glycosylase treatment, a first 18-cycle PCR used universal primers M1SS and BC2_uni_R on all cDNA. The published analysis was carried out like this. Normalization of each sample was performed by random selection of 1 million high-quality reads, each carrying a distinct molecular identifier. Reads sharing molecular identifiers were discarded rather than binned into consensus sequences. CDR3 identification, clonotype clustering and error correction used MiTCR with a Q25 quality threshold and the strictest error-elimination algorithm. Lower-bound total TCR beta diversity was estimated with a nonparametric unseen species model using Euler transformation. The raw public data were reprocessed by TCRdb itself: fastp quality trimming at Q25, MiXCR clonotype calling, in-frame beta chains only. When rows share a CDR3 protein, they turn into one entry using the most common DNA and genes. For this entry, the V and J calls and clone size follow TCRdb and not the study's own pipeline. The sample yields 1.8 million or so distinct CDR3 sequences; about 39% were counted once. The top ten constitute about 23% of the sample.

Remarks on this clonotype: There is no known antigen for this receptor. The sample holds no much larger clone one base away, and base qualities are not on file.

The sequence was collected from a human donor in good health. The sequenced sample was blood. The receptor chain draws on TRBV28 and TRBJ1-1, with TRBD1 matching 7 junction bases. The CDR3 in this case is CASSGRDRLNTEAFF. At the DNA level, the sequence is TGTGCCAGCAGTGGAAGGGACAGATTGAACACTGAAGCTTTCTTT.